A single sample is the source of the 14 T cell receptor beta chains below, sequenced in a study of T-cell memory formation after mild COVID-19. A single record per CDR3 protein comes from TCRdb applying MiXCR to the 5' RACE reads. This table holds around 310,000 distinct CDR3 sequences, 20% to 25% found once. Sequencing was carried out using PBMCs or a T cell subset sorted from them (not recorded which). Receptors originate from a man between 18 and 29 years old who had mild COVID-19 (a few samples of this study predate the infection). Cell type and time point are not known.

This clonotype appeared a few times. The genes are TRBV7-6 and TRBJ2-5; the D is unclear. The CDR3 sequence is 12 residues long. Looked up from germline, CDR1 is SGHVS and CDR2 is FNYEAQ. V lost 3 bases to trimming and J lost 5 bases, with 7 bases between them. CDR3: CASSFQRETQYF. The CDR3 DNA is TGTGCCAGCAGCTTTCAGAGGGAGACCCAGTACTTC.

The rearrangement links TRBV6-1 to TRBJ2-7; perhaps TRBD2 as D (6 bases). CDR1 is MNHNS, CDR2 SASEGT, per germline. The CDR3 has 14 residues. V shed 6 bases and J shed 4 bases, with 16 bases lying between them. DNA for the CDR3: TGTGCCAGCAGGCCGGGGGATCCCACTTACGAGCAGTACGTC. The encoded protein is CASRPGDPTYEQYV.

The gene calls are TRBV5-1 and TRBJ1-1; tentative D call: TRBD1 (5 bases). Trimming removed 0 bases from V and 3 bases from J, with 9 bases in between. CDR1 and CDR2 from the germline V gene are SGHRS and YFSETQ. There are 14 residues in the CDR3. CDR3 nucleotides: TGCGCCAGCAGCTTGGGACAGCTAGACACTGAAGCTTTCTTT. The encoded protein is CASSLGQLDTEAFF.

This chain connects TRBV30 to TRBJ2-7, with D maybe TRBD2 (5 bases). The CDR3 consists of 14 residues. The germline V gene has CDR1 GTSNPN and CDR2 SVGIG (reference sequence). With 5 bases removed from V and 2 bases from J, the gap between germline ends came to 16 bases. The CDR3 coding sequence is TGTGCCTGGGAGGGATCCCCTACCGCCTACGAGCAGTACTTC. It codes for CAWEGSPTAYEQYF. Drawing the rest from reference TRBV30 and TRBJ2-7, the complete variable domain is SQTIHQWPATLVQPVGSPLSLECTVEGTSNPNLYWYRQAAGRGLQLLFYSVGIGQISSEVPQNLSASRPQDRQFILSSKKLLLSDSGFYLCAWEGSPTAYEQYFGPGTRLTVT.

The chain links TRBV7-8 to TRBJ2-5; 8 positions agree with TRBD2. This CDR3 comprises 14 residues. Trimming at V came to 9 bases and at J to 5 bases, leaving 11 bases not matched to a gene. Germline CDR1 SGHVS, CDR2 FQNEAQ. In nucleotides, the CDR3 is TGTGCCAGTGGTGCTAGCGGGCGACCGGAGACCCAGTACTTC. This gives the protein CASGASGRPETQYF.

This chain connects TRBV20-1 to TRBJ2-3; 8 bases fit TRBD1. The V segment lost 0 bases and the J segment 4 bases; nucleotides outside the gene matches: 12. From germline, CDR1 is DFQATT and CDR2 SNEGSKA (reference sequence). CDR3 length equals 17 residues. The DNA of the CDR3 is TGCAGTGCTAGAGATCCCTTGACAGGGGTCGGACCAGATACGCAGTATTTT. Its translation is CSARDPLTGVGPDTQYF.

In this sample, this clonotype turned up a few times. The chain has TRBV6-2 or TRBV6-3 and TRBJ2-7; 9 nucleotides match TRBD1. The CDR3 has 16 amino acids. From germline, CDR1 is MNHEY and CDR2 SVGEGT. Unmatched junction bases numbered 11, after V lost 6 bases and J lost 2 bases. Here the CDR3 DNA reads TGTGCCAGCAGAGAACTCACAGGACAGGGGACCTACGAGCAGTACGTC. Protein sequence: CASRELTGQGTYEQYV.

This rearrangement joins TRBV6-5 to TRBJ2-5; no definite D call. Germline V CDR1 and CDR2: MNHEY, SVGAGI. Between the trimmed V and J ends, which lost 0 bases and 5 bases, there was a span of 10 bases. The CDR3 totals 14 residues. CDR3 nucleotide sequence: TGTGCCAGCAGTTACTCGAGTCGTCAGGAGACCCAGTACTTC. This gives the protein CASSYSSRQETQYF.

Only a few counts were recorded for this clonotype. The V and J genes are TRBV3-1 and TRBJ2-7; no clear D. Germline CDR1 and CDR2: LGHDT and YNNKEL (reference sequence). V lost 2 bases, J lost 3 bases, and 11 bases lay in between. The CDR3 covers 14 residues. The CDR3 here is CASSQSLWVYEQYV. The CDR3 bases are TGTGCCAGCAGCCAAAGTCTCTGGGTCTACGAGCAGTACGTC.

The chain has TRBV5-8 and TRBJ1-4; the D is unclear. The CDR3 spans 13 residues. Germline values: CDR1 SGHTS, CDR2 YDEGEE. V lost 9 bases and J lost 6, with 15 bases in between. CDR3 nucleotide sequence: TGTGCCACCGCACCCGCTGGTGATGAAAAACTGTTTTTT. Its translation: CATAPAGDEKLFF.

The J gene is TRBJ1-5, the V gene TRBV5-1; D not resolved. The CDR3 has 15 amino acids. V was trimmed by 0 bases and J by 3 bases, leaving 10 bases between them. Looked up from germline, CDR1 is SGHRS and CDR2 is YFSETQ. CDR3 residues: CASSLGGRVNQPQHF. The DNA for the CDR3 is TGCGCCAGCAGCTTGGGGGGTCGGGTCAATCAGCCCCAGCATTTT.

The chain recombines TRBV5-6 with TRBJ2-2; unclear D gene. V lost 2 bases and J lost 5, with 13 bases in between. Germline V CDR1 and CDR2: SGHDT, YYEEEE. CDR3 size: 15 residues. CDR3 in DNA: TGTGCCAGCAGCTTTCGGGCTGGGGAAACCGGGGAGCTGTTTTTT. Protein product: CASSFRAGETGELFF.

The chain recombines TRBV7-3 with TRBJ2-7; D may be TRBD1 (5 bases). The CDR3 is made up of 13 amino acids. V lost 5 bases and J lost 7, with 15 bases in between. The germline CDR1 and CDR2 sequences are SGHTA and FQGTGA. The CDR3 protein is CASSKSPGWEQYF. In DNA form, the CDR3 reads TGTGCCAGCAGCAAATCCCCAGGGTGGGAGCAGTACTTC.

V usage is TRBV7-8 and J usage is TRBJ1-5, with D possibly being TRBD1 (6 bases). There are 17 residues in the CDR3. Trimming pared 1 base from V and 0 bases from J, leaving 13 bases between. Per the germline V gene, CDR1 is SGHVS and CDR2 is FQNEAQ. The chain's CDR3 is CASSLGLGTYSNQPQHF. CDR3 bases: TGTGCCAGCAGCTTAGGGTTAGGGACATATAGCAATCAGCCCCAGCATTTT.